These 2 T cell receptor beta chains came from one sample sequenced in a study of shared clonotypes between healthy human individuals. Clones were sequenced by immunoSEQ multiplex PCR, and TCRdb holds only the in-frame ones, with some missing. The repertoire holds a few million clones, with approximately 92% as singletons. Source material: naive CD4+ T cells sorted from blood. Noted subset: CD45RA+ positively selected. The receptor source for this set is a man in his late teens or twenties in good health.

This chain connects TRBV4-1 to TRBJ2-7, with TRBD1 identical over 7 bases. Looked up from germline, CDR1 is MGHRA and CDR2 is YSYEKL. The CDR3 has 15 residues. Trimming removed 4 bases from V and 3 bases from J; junction bases left unmatched: 9. The CDR3, as DNA: TGCGCCAGCAGCCGACTGGAACAGGGGATCTACGAGCAGTACTTC. Protein sequence: CASSRLEQGIYEQYF.

This chain joins TRBV7-2 and TRBJ2-7; TRBD2 matches at 8 bases. The CDR3 spans 16 residues. J was trimmed by 4 bases and V by 3 bases; bases with no gene match: 11. In germline, CDR1 is SGHTA, CDR2 FQGNSA. The CDR3 loop reads CASSFGSSGSRYEQYF. CDR3 nucleotide sequence: TGTGCCAGCAGCTTTGGTTCCAGCGGGAGCAGATACGAGCAGTACTTC.